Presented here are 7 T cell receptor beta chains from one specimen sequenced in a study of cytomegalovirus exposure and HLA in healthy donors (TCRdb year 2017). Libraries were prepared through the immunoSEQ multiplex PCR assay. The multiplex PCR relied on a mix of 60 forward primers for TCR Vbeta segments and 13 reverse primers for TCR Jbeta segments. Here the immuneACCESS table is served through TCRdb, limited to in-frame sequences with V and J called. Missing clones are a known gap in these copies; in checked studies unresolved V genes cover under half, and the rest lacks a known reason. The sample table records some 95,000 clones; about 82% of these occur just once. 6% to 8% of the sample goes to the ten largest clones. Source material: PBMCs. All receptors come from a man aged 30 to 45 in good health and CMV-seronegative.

DNA of the CDR3: TGTGCCAGCACCGGAACTAGCGGCCTTCCCTACAATGAGCAGTTCTTC. Translation gives CASTGTSGLPYNEQFF. The rearrangement uses TRBV7-9 and TRBJ2-1, with 8 bases aligning to TRBD2. Germline CDR1 reads SEHNR; CDR2 reads FQNEAQ (reference sequence). The CDR3 is made up of 16 amino acids. V lost 7 bases to trimming and J lost 2 bases; unmatched junction nucleotides: 10.

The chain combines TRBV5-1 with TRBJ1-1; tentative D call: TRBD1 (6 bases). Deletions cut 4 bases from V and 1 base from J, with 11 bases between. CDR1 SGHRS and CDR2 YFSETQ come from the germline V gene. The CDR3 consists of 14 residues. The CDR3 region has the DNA TGCGCCAGCAGCCCTGACAGGCCGAACACTGAAGCTTTCTTT. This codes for CASSPDRPNTEAFF.

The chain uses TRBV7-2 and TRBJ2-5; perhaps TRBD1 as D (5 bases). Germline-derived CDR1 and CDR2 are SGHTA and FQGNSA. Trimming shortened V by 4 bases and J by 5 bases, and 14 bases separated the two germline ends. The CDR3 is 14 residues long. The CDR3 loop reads CASSSRSSGETQYF. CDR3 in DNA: TGTGCCAGCAGCTCCCGCAGTTCAGGGGAGACCCAGTACTTC.

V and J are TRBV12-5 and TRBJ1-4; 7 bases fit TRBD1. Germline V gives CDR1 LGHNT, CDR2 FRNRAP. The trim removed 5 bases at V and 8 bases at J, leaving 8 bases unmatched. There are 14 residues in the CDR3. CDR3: CASGLGQVGEKLFF. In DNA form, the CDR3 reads TGTGCTAGTGGTCTAGGACAGGTTGGAGAAAAACTGTTTTTT.

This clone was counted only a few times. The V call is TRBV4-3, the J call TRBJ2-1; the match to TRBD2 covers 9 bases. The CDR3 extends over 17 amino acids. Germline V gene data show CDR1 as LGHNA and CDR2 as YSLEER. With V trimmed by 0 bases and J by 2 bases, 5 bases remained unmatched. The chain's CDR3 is CASSQERGGEAYNEQFF. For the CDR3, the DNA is TGCGCCAGCAGCCAAGAACGCGGGGGGGAAGCCTACAATGAGCAGTTCTTC.

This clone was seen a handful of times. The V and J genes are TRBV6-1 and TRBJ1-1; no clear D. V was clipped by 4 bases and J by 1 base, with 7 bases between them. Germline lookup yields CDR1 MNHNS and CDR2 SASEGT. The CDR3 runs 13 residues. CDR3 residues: CASSARRNTEAFF. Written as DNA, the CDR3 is TGTGCCAGCAGTGCCAGGCGGAACACTGAAGCTTTCTTT.

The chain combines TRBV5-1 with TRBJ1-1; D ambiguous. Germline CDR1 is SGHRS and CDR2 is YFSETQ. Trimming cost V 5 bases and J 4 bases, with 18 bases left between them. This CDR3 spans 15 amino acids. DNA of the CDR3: TGCGCCAGCAGAACCGAGGAGGATTGGAGCACTGAAGCTTTCTTT. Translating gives CASRTEEDWSTEAFF.